This T cell receptor beta chain was retrieved from a study of early T cells in non-severe SARS-CoV-2 infection. Study at large: Sequencing targeted bulk RNA from unsorted whole blood, leaving chains unpaired.

This CDR3 contains 14 residues. The germline CDR1 and CDR2 sequences are MNHEY and SVGAGI. V lost 7 bases, J lost 3 bases, and 5 bases stayed unmatched. Concerning this clonotype: No antigen is known for it.

Unique molecular identifiers were added to individual cDNA molecules. TCRdb reprocessed the 5' RACE reads with MiXCR, giving one entry per CDR3 protein. Among under 70,000 distinct CDR3 sequences listed, 10% to 15% were seen once. Overall study findings and caveats: VDJdb-based matching was biased toward anti-spike CD8 responses and missed private and CD4 specificities.

This chain links TRBV6-5 with TRBJ2-7; the match to TRBD2 covers 11 bases. The sequencing input was whole blood. This receptor was taken from an adult who was a healthcare worker with PCR-confirmed SARS-CoV-2 infection or an uninfected control (not recorded which). The chain's CDR3 is CASTLAGGDYEQYF. Here the CDR3 DNA reads TGTGCCAGCACTTTAGCGGGAGGGGACTACGAGCAGTACTTC.